The TCR beta chain described here comes from a study of cytomegalovirus exposure and HLA in healthy donors. Study-wide findings and caveats: The classifier reportedly diagnosed cytomegalovirus status with high sensitivity and specificity.

Germline CDR1 MNHEY, CDR2 SVGAGI. CDR3 size: 15 residues. The germline V and J ends were trimmed by 0 bases and 0 bases, with 6 bases remaining between them. Researchers ran the PCR with 60 Vbeta and 13 Jbeta primers. The repertoire was sequenced with immunoSEQ multiplex PCR; TCRdb's copy has only in-frame clones and lacks some. This table has about 150,000 clones, around 79% appearing once. Points on this clone: Its antigen remains unknown.

This clonotype was sampled from a male donor in good health and CMV-seronegative. J is TRBJ2-1 and V is TRBV6-5, with D maybe TRBD2 (5 bases). Source material: PBMCs. The CDR3 is CASSYSDYSYNEQFF. Written as DNA, the CDR3 is TGTGCCAGCAGTTACTCTGACTACTCCTACAATGAGCAGTTCTTC.